The 20 T cell receptor beta chains reported below all come from one sample, sequenced in a study of cytomegalovirus exposure and HLA in healthy donors. PCR employed 60 Vbeta and 13 Jbeta primers. Some clones are missing from TCRdb's copy, which holds only in-frame ones; the method was immunoSEQ multiplex PCR. The sample lists 95,000 to 100,000 clones, over 8% occurring once. Sequences were obtained from PBMCs. All receptors come from a middle-aged man in good health and CMV-seropositive.

CDR3 residues: CASSGRTVGRETQYF. The CDR3 coding sequence is TGTGCCAGCAGCGGCCGGACAGTAGGAAGGGAGACCCAGTACTTC. This chain connects TRBV11-1 to TRBJ2-5; D might be TRBD1 (6 bases). From germline, CDR1 is SGHAT and CDR2 FQDESV (reference sequence). CDR3 length equals 15 residues. Trimming removed 5 bases at V and 5 bases at J, with 18 bases between.

The chain combines TRBV7-2 with TRBJ2-7, with 10 nucleotides matching TRBD1. Looked up from germline, CDR1 is SGHTA and CDR2 is FQGNSA. The CDR3 is made up of 14 amino acids. Unmatched junction bases numbered 1, after V lost 1 base and J lost 4 bases. The CDR3 coding sequence is TGTGCCAGCAGCTTAGGGGGACAGGGGTACGAGCAGTACTTC. This gives the protein CASSLGGQGYEQYF.

This clone was counted a few times. This sample includes further DNA sequences coding for the same CDR3. V and J are TRBV5-1 and TRBJ1-3; D may be TRBD1 (6 bases). This CDR3 is built from 14 residues. Germline values: CDR1 SGHRS, CDR2 YFSETQ. Trimming removed 2 bases at V and 1 base at J, with 7 bases between. The CDR3 here is CASSLGGSGNTIYF. CDR3 coding DNA: TGCGCCAGCAGCTTAGGGGGTTCTGGAAACACCATATATTTT.

This clone was seen a handful of times. The V gene is TRBV10-3, the J gene TRBJ2-3; 8 bases are shared with TRBD1. The CDR3 is 15 amino acids. The V gene's germline CDR1 is ENHRY and CDR2 SYGVKD. V gave up 10 bases and J gave up 0 bases; unmatched junction bases: 9. The DNA of the CDR3 is TGTGCCACCCAGGACAGGGCCGCTAGCACAGATACGCAGTATTTT. This gives the protein CATQDRAASTDTQYF.

This clone occurred a few times. The chain couples TRBV7-9 to TRBJ1-3; TRBD1 agrees at 8 bases. The trim removed 6 bases at V and 4 bases at J, leaving 8 bases unmatched. This CDR3 contains 15 residues. CDR1 is SEHNR and CDR2 is FQNEAQ in the germline V gene (reference sequence). CDR3 nucleotide sequence: TGTGCCAGCAGACCGGGGACAGGTACCGGAAACACCATATATTTT. Protein: CASRPGTGTGNTIYF.

This sequence joins TRBV7-2 and TRBJ2-7, with 12 bases that match TRBD2. The CDR3 is 18 residues long. Unmatched junction bases numbered 12, after V lost 1 base and J lost 5 bases. CDR1 SGHTA and CDR2 FQGNSA come from the germline V gene. CDR3 in DNA: TGTGCCAGCAGCTTAGTACTGTCCGGACTAGCGGGAAGGAACGAGCAGTACTTC. As protein: CASSLVLSGLAGRNEQYF.

The chain links TRBV30 to TRBJ1-2; 8 bases fit TRBD1. The germline V gene has CDR1 GTSNPN and CDR2 SVGIG (reference sequence). The CDR3 loop spans 15 amino acids. Trimming at V came to 2 bases and at J to 8 bases, leaving 13 bases not matched to a gene. This CDR3 is CAWSNPGTGIRGYTF. In DNA form, the CDR3 reads TGTGCCTGGAGTAACCCCGGGACAGGCATTCGGGGCTACACCTTC.

The table lists this clone with a few counts. J is TRBJ1-6 and V is TRBV6-5; tentative D call: TRBD1 (6 bases). The V gene lost 5 bases and the J gene lost 0 bases, with 8 bases spanning the gap. CDR1 and CDR2 (germline): MNHEY, SVGAGI. The CDR3 loop spans 15 amino acids. The CDR3: CASSKQGSYNSPLHF. CDR3 nucleotides: TGTGCCAGCAGTAAACAGGGCTCCTATAATTCACCCCTCCACTTT.

V usage is TRBV7-9 and J usage is TRBJ2-3; 9 bases map to TRBD2. V dropped 3 bases and J dropped 2; count of bases not matched to a gene: 9. Looked up from germline, CDR1 is SEHNR and CDR2 is FQNEAQ (reference sequence). The CDR3 covers 17 residues. CDR3 region: CASSFSGSGRVTDTQYF. The CDR3 DNA reads as TGTGCCAGCAGCTTTAGCGGTAGCGGGAGAGTCACAGATACGCAGTATTTT.

V and J are TRBV19 and TRBJ2-2, with 7 bases fitting TRBD2. The CDR3 runs 19 residues. Germline assignment: CDR1 LNHDA and CDR2 SQIVND (reference sequence). Trimming took 4 bases from V and 2 from J; bases not matched to a gene: 16. CDR3 in amino acids: CASSNPLTSLRFNTGELFF. The CDR3 coding sequence is TGTGCCAGTAGTAACCCCCTGACTAGCCTCCGATTCAACACCGGGGAGCTGTTTTTT. Using reference TRBV19 and TRBJ2-2 for the parts outside the CDR3, the full variable domain is DGGITQSPKYLFRKEGQNVTLSCEQNLNHDAMYWYRQDPGQGLRLIYYSQIVNDFQKGDIAEGYSVSREKKESFPLTVTSAQKNPTAFYLCASSNPLTSLRFNTGELFFGEGSRLTVL.

This clone was counted between two and nine times. V is TRBV9 and J is TRBJ1-1, with 8 bases that match TRBD1. With 0 bases clipped from V and 2 bases from J, the junction kept 9 bases outside the gene matches. Germline V gene lookup returns CDR1 SGDLS and CDR2 YYNGEE. The CDR3 is made up of 17 amino acids. The CDR3 sequence: CASSVVFGPGGNTEAFF. CDR3 DNA: TGTGCCAGCAGCGTAGTTTTCGGACCAGGGGGCAACACTGAAGCTTTCTTT. The whole variable domain, filled in from reference TRBV9 and TRBJ1-1, reads DSGVTQTPKHLITATGQRVTLRCSPRSGDLSVYWYQQSLDQGLQFLIQYYNGEERAKGNILERFSAQQFPDLHSELNLSSLELGDSALYFCASSVVFGPGGNTEAFFGQGTRLTVV.

The chain combines TRBV28 with TRBJ2-1; tentative D call: TRBD2 (6 bases). V was cut by 6 bases and J by 9 bases, with 21 bases left in between. The V gene's germline CDR1 is MDHEN and CDR2 SYDVKM. There are 15 residues in the CDR3. The CDR3 DNA reads as TGTGCCAGCAGGCGAGGGGAGGTCGCCCCGGGTGAGCAGTTCTTC. This encodes CASRRGEVAPGEQFF.

This clone was observed a few times. One end of the junction varies from germline; a read error may be responsible. The V gene is TRBV14, the J gene TRBJ1-4; D unclear. Germline V gene lookup returns CDR1 SGHDN and CDR2 FVKESK. This CDR3 has 15 residues. The CDR3: CASSQDFGSNEKLFF. The CDR3 region has the DNA TGTGCCAGCAGCCAAGATTTCGGGTCTAACGAAAAACTGTTTTTT.

The chain joins TRBV19 to TRBJ1-5; the D is unclear. Germline V gene data show CDR1 as LNHDA and CDR2 as SQIVND (reference sequence). This CDR3 is built from 14 residues. With 6 bases removed from V and 5 bases from J, the gap between germline ends came to 14 bases. CDR3 DNA sequence: TGTGCCAGTAGCCAAGCCCCCGAGTATCAGCCCCAGCATTTT. Encoded protein: CASSQAPEYQPQHF.

V usage is TRBV19 and J usage is TRBJ2-3; D gene unclear. The CDR3 consists of 14 residues. Germline loops: CDR1 LNHDA, CDR2 SQIVND (reference sequence). V was pared by 7 bases and J by 6 bases, with 17 bases between. The CDR3 loop reads CASTSGRLGDTQYF. DNA of the CDR3: TGTGCCAGTACCTCCGGCCGACTCGGGGATACGCAGTATTTT.

In this sample, this clone turned up a few times. The CDR3 bases are TGTGCCTGGAGTGGGGGGGCAGGGGGCGCTGGCACTGAAGCTTTCTTT. It encodes CAWSGGAGGAGTEAFF. The V gene is TRBV30, the J gene TRBJ1-1; TRBD1 aligns across 8 bases. The CDR3 runs 16 residues. Germline V CDR1 and CDR2: GTSNPN, SVGIG (reference sequence). The V and J ends lost 1 base and 4 bases, in that order; junction bases with no gene match: 11.

J is TRBJ1-1 and V is TRBV19, with D perhaps matching TRBD1 (5 bases). V was trimmed by 6 bases and J by 0 bases, leaving 11 bases between them. Germline V gives CDR1 LNHDA, CDR2 SQIVND (reference sequence). The CDR3 loop spans 14 amino acids. CDR3 protein: CASRDTSMNTEAFF. The CDR3, as DNA: TGTGCCAGTAGGGACACCTCCATGAACACTGAAGCTTTCTTT.

The sample holds a few counts of this clone. This sequence joins TRBV5-1 and TRBJ2-7; possibly TRBD1 for D (5 bases). The CDR3 consists of 16 residues. In germline, CDR1 is SGHRS, CDR2 YFSETQ. V was clipped by 0 bases and J by 2 bases, with 15 bases between them. DNA of the CDR3: TGCGCCAGCAGCTTGGAAATACAGGTTACCACCTACGAGCAGTACTTC. Its protein product is CASSLEIQVTTYEQYF. Full variable domain (rest looked up from reference TRBV5-1 and TRBJ2-7): KAGVTQTPRYLIKTRGQQVTLSCSPISGHRSVSWYQQTPGQGLQFLFEYFSETQRNKGNFPGRFSGRQFSNSRSEMNVSTLELGDSALYLCASSLEIQVTTYEQYFGPGTRLTVT.

J is TRBJ1-2 and V is TRBV5-4; D is ambiguous. From germline, CDR1 is SGHNT and CDR2 YYREEE (reference sequence). Trimming removed 0 bases from V and 2 bases from J, with 8 bases in between. The CDR3 is 14 residues long. The CDR3 protein is CASSLEAGNYGYTF. CDR3 bases: TGTGCCAGCAGCTTGGAGGCAGGAAACTATGGCTACACCTTC.

This clone came up a few times. V and J are TRBV15 and TRBJ2-7, with 11 positions matching TRBD2. The V segment lost 2 bases and the J segment 5 bases; nucleotides outside the gene matches: 5. The CDR3 contains 15 residues. From germline, CDR1 is LNHNV and CDR2 YYDKDF (reference sequence). In DNA, the CDR3 is TGTGCCACCAGCAGAAGGTCGACTAGCGGGGACGAGCAGTACTTC. Amino acid sequence: CATSRRSTSGDEQYF.